This T cell receptor beta chain is from a study of human T cells and chemical hapten exposure. This sample's time point: healthy volunteer bleed at 2 weeks. Unseparated into fractions, whole blood served as the source from which total RNA was extracted. Overall study findings and caveats: No alteration of TCRs above 1 in 1000 frequency was seen with DPC sensitization.

Points on this clonotype: Its antigen remains unknown. Just one base apart from a much larger clone, this may be a read error. Given the absence of the conserved phenylalanine or tryptophan at the CDR3 end, a read error is likely.

Individual cDNA molecules in this library carried unique molecular identifiers. Each CDR3 protein gets one entry after TCRdb re-called the RACE reads with MiXCR. Counted here are about 45,000 distinct CDR3 sequences, roughly 4.5% occurring once; the ten biggest clones make up approximately 5.5%. The source material was whole blood. The receptor comes from a human donor in good health. Some clones in this sample may be carry-over from other donors' samples.

The CDR3 region is CASSDLAGADTQYS. Here the CDR3 DNA reads TGTGCCAGCAGTGACCTAGCGGGAGCAGATACGCAGTATTCT. This chain joins TRBV6-4 and TRBJ2-3; 10 bases are a match to TRBD2. CDR1 is MRHNA, CDR2 SNTAGT, per germline. The V gene end was trimmed by 2 bases and the J gene end by 4 bases; junction bases not matched to a gene: 0. This CDR3 is built from 14 residues.